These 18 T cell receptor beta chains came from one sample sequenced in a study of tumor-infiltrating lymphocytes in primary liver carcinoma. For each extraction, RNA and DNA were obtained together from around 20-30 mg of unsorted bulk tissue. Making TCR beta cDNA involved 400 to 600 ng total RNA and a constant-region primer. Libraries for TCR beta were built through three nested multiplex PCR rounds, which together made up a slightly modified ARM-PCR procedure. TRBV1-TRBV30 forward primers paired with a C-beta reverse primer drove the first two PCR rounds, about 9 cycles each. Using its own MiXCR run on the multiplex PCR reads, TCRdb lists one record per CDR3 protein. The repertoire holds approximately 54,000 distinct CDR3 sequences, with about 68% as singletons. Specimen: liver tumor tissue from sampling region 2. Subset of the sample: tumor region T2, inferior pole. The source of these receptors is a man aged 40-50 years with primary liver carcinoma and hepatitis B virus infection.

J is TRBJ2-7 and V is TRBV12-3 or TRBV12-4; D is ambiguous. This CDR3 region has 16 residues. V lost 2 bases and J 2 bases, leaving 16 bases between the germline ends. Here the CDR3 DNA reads TGTGCCAGCAGTTTATTAACGCGAGTGCCTCCCTACGAGCAGTACTTC. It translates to CASSLLTRVPPYEQYF.

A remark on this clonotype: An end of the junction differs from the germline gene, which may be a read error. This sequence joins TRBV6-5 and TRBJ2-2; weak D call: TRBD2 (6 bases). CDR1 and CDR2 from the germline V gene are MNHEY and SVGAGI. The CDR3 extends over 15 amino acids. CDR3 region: CASSYAVDGTGDLFF. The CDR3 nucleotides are TGTGCCAGCAGTTACGCAGTGGACGGCACCGGGGACTTGTTTTTC.

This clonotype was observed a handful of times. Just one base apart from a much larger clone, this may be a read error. This CDR3 is CASSSLPEAHLTDTQYF. The CDR3, as DNA: TGTGCCAGCAGTAGCCTCCCTGAGGCCCACCTCACAGATACGCAGTATTTT. The gene calls are TRBV6-2 or TRBV6-3 and TRBJ2-3, with D uncertain. The germline V and J ends were trimmed by 5 bases and 2 bases, with 20 bases remaining between them. The CDR3 is made up of 17 amino acids. CDR1 and CDR2 from the germline V gene are MNHEY and SVGEGT.

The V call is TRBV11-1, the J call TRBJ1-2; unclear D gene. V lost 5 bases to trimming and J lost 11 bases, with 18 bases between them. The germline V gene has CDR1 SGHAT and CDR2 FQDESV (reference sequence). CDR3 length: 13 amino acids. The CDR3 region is CASSLDVSRGYTF. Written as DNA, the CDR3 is TGTGCCAGCAGCCTGGACGTCTCCCGTGGGTACACCTTC.

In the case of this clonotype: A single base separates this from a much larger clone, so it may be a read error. In nucleotides, the CDR3 is TGTGCCAGCAGTTGGGAGGGGGTGGAGACCCAGTACTTC. The encoded protein is CASSWEGVETQYF. The rearrangement joins TRBV28 to TRBJ2-5; the D gene is possibly TRBD2 (7 bases). The CDR3 has 13 residues. Germline values: CDR1 MDHEN, CDR2 SYDVKM. Trimming removed 4 bases at V and 5 bases at J, with 11 bases between.

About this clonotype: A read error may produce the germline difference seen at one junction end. The CDR3 spells CAGSYRDRSDEAFF. CDR3 coding DNA: TGTGCCGGCAGTTACCGGGACAGGTCCGATGAGGCTTTCTTT. The J gene is TRBJ1-1, the V gene TRBV6-5; 8 bases line up with TRBD1. The CDR3 covers 14 residues. Germline CDR1 and CDR2: MNHEY and SVGAGI.

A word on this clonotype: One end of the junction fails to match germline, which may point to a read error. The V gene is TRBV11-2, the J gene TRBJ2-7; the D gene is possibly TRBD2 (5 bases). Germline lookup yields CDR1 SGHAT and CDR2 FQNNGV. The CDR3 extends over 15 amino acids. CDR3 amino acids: CPSTPLGAAHNEQYF. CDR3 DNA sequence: TGTCCCAGCACCCCCTTGGGAGCGGCCCACAACGAGCAGTACTTC.

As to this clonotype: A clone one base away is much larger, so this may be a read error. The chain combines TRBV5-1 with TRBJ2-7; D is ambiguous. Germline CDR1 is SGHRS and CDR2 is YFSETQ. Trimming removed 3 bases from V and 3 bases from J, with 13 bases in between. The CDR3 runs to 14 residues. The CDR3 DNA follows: TGCGCCAGCAGCTCGGAAAAGGGCGGCTACGAGCAGTACTTC. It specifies CASSSEKGGYEQYF.

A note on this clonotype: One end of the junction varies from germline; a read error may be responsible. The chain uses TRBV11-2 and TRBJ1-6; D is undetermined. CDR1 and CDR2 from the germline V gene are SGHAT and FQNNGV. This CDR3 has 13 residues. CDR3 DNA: TGTGTCAGCAGCTTAGTAGGGAATTCACCCCTCCACTTT. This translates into CVSSLVGNSPLHF.

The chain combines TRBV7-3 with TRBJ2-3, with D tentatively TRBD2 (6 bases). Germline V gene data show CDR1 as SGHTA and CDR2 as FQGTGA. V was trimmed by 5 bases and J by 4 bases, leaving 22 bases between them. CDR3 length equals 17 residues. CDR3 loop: CASSPPGLIEGPDTQYF. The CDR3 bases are TGTGCCAGCAGCCCTCCCGGACTAATCGAAGGCCCAGATACGCAGTATTTT.

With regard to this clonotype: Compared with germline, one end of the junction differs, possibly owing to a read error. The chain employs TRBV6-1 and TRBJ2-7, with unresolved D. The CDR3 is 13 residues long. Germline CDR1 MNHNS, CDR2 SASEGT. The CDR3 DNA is TGTGCCACCAGTGTAGGGCCCTCAGGCGAGCAATACTTC. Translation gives CATSVGPSGEQYF.

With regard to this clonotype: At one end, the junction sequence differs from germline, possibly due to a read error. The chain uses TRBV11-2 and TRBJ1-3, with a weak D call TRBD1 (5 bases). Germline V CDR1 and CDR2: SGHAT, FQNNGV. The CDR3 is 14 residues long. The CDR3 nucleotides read TGTGCCAGCATCTTAGGGGCCGGCGGAAACACTATATATTTT. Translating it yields CASILGAGGNTIYF.

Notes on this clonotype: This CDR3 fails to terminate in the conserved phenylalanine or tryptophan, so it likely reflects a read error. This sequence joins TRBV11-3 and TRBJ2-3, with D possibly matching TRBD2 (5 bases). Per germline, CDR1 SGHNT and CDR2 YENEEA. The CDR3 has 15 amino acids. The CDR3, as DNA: TGTGCTAGCAGCTTAGAGGGAATGTCGGGAGATACGCAGTATTAT. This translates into CASSLEGMSGDTQYY.

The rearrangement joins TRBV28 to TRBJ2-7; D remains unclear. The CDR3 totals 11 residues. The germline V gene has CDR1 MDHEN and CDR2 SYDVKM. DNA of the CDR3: TGTGCTAACAGCAATTCCCACGAGCAGTACTTC. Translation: CANSNSHEQYF.

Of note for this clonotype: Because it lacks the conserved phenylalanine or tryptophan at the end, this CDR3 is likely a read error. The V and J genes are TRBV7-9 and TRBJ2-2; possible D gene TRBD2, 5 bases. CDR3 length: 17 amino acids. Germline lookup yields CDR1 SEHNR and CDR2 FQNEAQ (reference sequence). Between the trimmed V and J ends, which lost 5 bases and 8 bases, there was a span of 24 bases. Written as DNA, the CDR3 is TGTGCCAGCAGCCCCTTGGACGGGGATACTAGGACTGGGGAGCTGTTTATT. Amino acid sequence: CASSPLDGDTRTGELFI.

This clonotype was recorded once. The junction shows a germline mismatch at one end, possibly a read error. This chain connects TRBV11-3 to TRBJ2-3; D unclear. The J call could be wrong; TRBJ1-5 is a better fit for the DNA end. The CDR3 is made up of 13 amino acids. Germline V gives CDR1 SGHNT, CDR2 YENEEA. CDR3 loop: CVSSWDEADTQHF. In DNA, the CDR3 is TGTGTCAGCAGCTGGGATGAGGCAGATACGCAGCATTTT.

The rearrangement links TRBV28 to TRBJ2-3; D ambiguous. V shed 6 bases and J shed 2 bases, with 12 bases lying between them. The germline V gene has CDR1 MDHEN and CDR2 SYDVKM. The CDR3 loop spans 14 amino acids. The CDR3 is CASSPPFHTDTQYF. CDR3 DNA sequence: TGTGCCAGCAGCCCTCCTTTTCACACAGATACGCAGTATTTT.

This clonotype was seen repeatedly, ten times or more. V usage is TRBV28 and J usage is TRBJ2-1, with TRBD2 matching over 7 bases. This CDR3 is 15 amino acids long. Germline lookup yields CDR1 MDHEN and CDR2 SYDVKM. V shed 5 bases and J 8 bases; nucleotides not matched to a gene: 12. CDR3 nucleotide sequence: TGTGCCAGCAGTCCCGGACTAGGCCCTGCTTATGAGCAGTTCTTC. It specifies CASSPGLGPAYEQFF.